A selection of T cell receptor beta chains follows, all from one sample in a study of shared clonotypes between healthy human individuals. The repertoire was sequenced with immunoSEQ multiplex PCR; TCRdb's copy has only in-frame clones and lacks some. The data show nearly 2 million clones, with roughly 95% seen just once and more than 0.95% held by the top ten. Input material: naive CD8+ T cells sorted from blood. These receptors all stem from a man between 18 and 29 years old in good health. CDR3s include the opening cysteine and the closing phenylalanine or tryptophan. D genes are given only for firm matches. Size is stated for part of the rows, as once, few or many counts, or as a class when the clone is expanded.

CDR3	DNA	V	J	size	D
CASSVFGGGLQETQYF	TGCGCCAGCAGTGTGTTCGGGGGGGGGCTACAAGAGACCCAGTACTTC	TRBV10-2	TRBJ2-5	.	TRBD2
CAWSIGVGYEQYF	TGTGCCTGGAGTATTGGAGTCGGGTACGAGCAGTACTTC	TRBV30	TRBJ2-7	.	.
CASSGEGLRGDTQYF	TGTGCCAGCAGTGGTGAGGGGTTACGAGGAGATACGCAGTATTTT	TRBV5-6	TRBJ2-3	once	.
CASSLSLGDAEKLFF	TGTGCCAGCAGCTTAAGCTTGGGGGACGCTGAAAAACTGTTTTTT	TRBV7-9	TRBJ1-4	.	.
CASSDGSSYEQYF	TGCGCCAGCAGTGATGGCAGTTCCTACGAGCAGTACTTC	TRBV10-2	TRBJ2-7	.	.
CASSEKRANGYTF	TGTGCCAGCAGTGAAAAGAGGGCAAACGGCTACACCTTC	TRBV25-1	TRBJ1-2	.	.
CASSVADGPNTEAFF	TGTGCCAGCAGCGTAGCTGACGGACCGAACACTGAAGCTTTCTTT	TRBV9	TRBJ1-1	.	.
CASSTRGQTGVETGELFF	TGTGCCAGCAGCACCCGGGGTCAGACAGGGGTGGAAACCGGGGAGCTGTTTTTT	TRBV9	TRBJ2-2	once	TRBD1
CALASGGNTGELFF	TGTGCCCTTGCTAGCGGGGGGAACACCGGGGAGCTGTTTTTT	TRBV30	TRBJ2-2	.	TRBD2
CASKDQDSYEQYF	TGTGCCAGCAAGGACCAAGACTCCTACGAGCAGTACTTC	TRBV2	TRBJ2-7	.	.
CASSSYKTGGTEAFF	TGTGCCAGCAGCTCGTACAAGACAGGGGGGACTGAAGCTTTCTTT	TRBV5-4	TRBJ1-1	.	TRBD1
CASSLASTGVYEQYF	TGTGCCAGCAGCTTAGCAAGTACAGGGGTCTACGAGCAGTACTTC	TRBV7-8	TRBJ2-7	.	TRBD1
CASSQEWTGVYEQYF	TGTGCCAGCAGCCAAGAGTGGACAGGGGTCTACGAGCAGTACTTC	TRBV14	TRBJ2-7	.	TRBD1
CASSGTGGAGEKLFF	TGCGCCAGCAGTGGGACAGGGGGCGCGGGTGAAAAACTGTTTTTT	TRBV10-2	TRBJ1-4	.	TRBD1
CASSFRTSGSIQQFF	TGTGCCAGCAGTTTCAGGACTAGCGGGAGTATCCAGCAGTTCTTC	TRBV5-6	TRBJ2-1	once	TRBD2
CASSFYSGSAYNEQFF	TGCGCCAGCAGCTTTTATAGCGGGAGTGCCTACAATGAGCAGTTCTTC	TRBV5-1	TRBJ2-1	.	TRBD2
CASSFRDNYEQYF	TGTGCCAGCAGTTTCCGGGACAACTACGAGCAGTACTTC	TRBV6-5	TRBJ2-7	.	.
CASSPGTSANEQYF	TGTGCCAGTAGTCCAGGGACTAGTGCGAACGAGCAGTACTTC	TRBV19	TRBJ2-7	.	TRBD2
CASSLGTGQYEQYF	TGTGCCAGCAGTTTAGGGACAGGGCAATACGAGCAGTACTTC	TRBV28	TRBJ2-7	.	TRBD1
CASSDSQQSTVYEQYF	TGCGCCAGCAGTGACAGTCAGCAGAGCACCGTCTACGAGCAGTACTTC	TRBV10-2	TRBJ2-7	.	.
CASSLVAGWTEAFF	TGTGCCAGCAGCTTAGTTGCGGGTTGGACTGAAGCTTTCTTT	TRBV7-9	TRBJ1-1	.	.
CATSHGSGANVLTF	TGTGCCACCAGCCACGGGTCTGGGGCCAACGTCCTGACTTTC	TRBV15	TRBJ2-6	.	.
CASSLTITGTYNEQFF	TGTGCCAGCAGTTTGACCATAACGGGCACCTACAATGAGCAGTTCTTC	TRBV28	TRBJ2-1	.	.
CASSSPGAEKETQYF	TGTGCCAGCAGCTCCCCCGGGGCCGAGAAAGAGACCCAGTACTTC	TRBV7-9	TRBJ2-5	.	.
CASSSTYEQYF	TGTGCCAGCAGCTCTACTTACGAGCAGTACTTC	TRBV7-9	TRBJ2-7	.	.
CASNRGEGLNEQFF	TGTGCCAGCAATCGGGGGGAGGGCCTCAATGAGCAGTTCTTC	TRBV2	TRBJ2-1	once	TRBD2
CASSLGGVNTGELFF	TGTGCCAGCAGCTTGGGGGGTGTCAACACCGGGGAGCTGTTTTTT	TRBV5-4	TRBJ2-2	.	.
CASSSRGDEQFF	TGTGCCAGCAGCTCGAGGGGCGACGAGCAGTTCTTC	TRBV7-6	TRBJ2-1	.	.
CASSADGGYGYTF	TGTGCCAGCAGTGCGGACGGCGGCTATGGCTACACCTTC	TRBV6-1	TRBJ1-2	.	.
CASSLIRSAGANVLTF	TGTGCCAGCAGTTTAATCCGGTCGGCTGGGGCCAACGTCCTGACTTTC	TRBV27	TRBJ2-6	.	.
CASSVEDGSEAFF	TGTGCCAGCAGCGTAGAAGACGGTTCTGAAGCTTTCTTT	TRBV9	TRBJ1-1	.	.
CASSSDRGGEQYF	TGTGCCAGCAGCTCAGACAGGGGAGGGGAGCAGTACTTC	TRBV13	TRBJ2-7	.	.
CASSPGQGGTDTQYF	TGTGCCAGCAGCCCAGGACAGGGCGGCACAGATACGCAGTATTTT	TRBV27	TRBJ2-3	.	TRBD1
CASSLDGVYYEQYF	TGTGCCAGCAGCTTGGACGGAGTGTACTACGAGCAGTACTTC	TRBV7-9	TRBJ2-7	.	.
CATSTLRGYEQYF	TGTGCCACCAGCACCCTACGGGGCTACGAGCAGTACTTC	TRBV15	TRBJ2-7	.	.
CASSPLLSDQPQHF	TGTGCCAGCAGCCCTTTACTCTCGGATCAGCCCCAGCATTTT	TRBV27	TRBJ1-5	.	.
CASRDTGTSGADEQFF	TGCGCCAGTAGGGATACCGGGACTAGCGGGGCTGATGAGCAGTTCTTC	TRBV5-1	TRBJ2-1	.	TRBD2
CASSSVGGKETQYF	TGTGCCAGCAGTTCGGTAGGGGGCAAAGAGACCCAGTACTTC	TRBV27	TRBJ2-5	.	TRBD1
CASSRGTGASNEQFF	TGTGCCAGCAGTCGAGGGACAGGGGCGTCTAATGAGCAGTTCTTC	TRBV6-1	TRBJ2-1	.	TRBD1
CASSHPATGVYEQYF	TGCGCCAGCAGCCACCCCGCGACAGGGGTCTACGAGCAGTACTTC	TRBV5-1	TRBJ2-7	.	TRBD1
CASSPDRGITEAFF	TGTGCCAGCAGCCCAGACCGGGGGATCACTGAAGCTTTCTTT	TRBV9	TRBJ1-1	.	.
CASSQDYGQDGYGYTF	TGCGCCAGCAGCCAAGATTACGGACAGGATGGATATGGCTACACCTTC	TRBV4-3	TRBJ1-2	.	TRBD1
CASSLNGYEQYF	TGCGCCAGCAGCTTAAACGGCTACGAGCAGTACTTC	TRBV5-1	TRBJ2-7	once	.